This T cell receptor beta chain was identified during a study of identical twins. Notes on the study in general: Excess sharing between twins was weaker in beta out-of-frame sequences. Insertions ran lower in abundant cord blood beta clonotypes, though not in memory repertoires. Its conclusions, products of cross-sectional statistical analysis, did not come from following the same donors.

The ends lost 3 bases at V and 10 bases at J; junction bases unmatched: 10. The germline gives CDR1 DFQATT, CDR2 SNEGSKA (reference sequence). This CDR3 comprises 14 residues. Template switching added a universal primer site; cDNA carried unique molecular identifiers. In TCRdb, the 5' RACE reads were re-called with MiXCR into one record per CDR3 protein. The sample lists about 280,000 distinct CDR3 sequences, under 9.5% occurring once. Turning to this clonotype: Its antigen is unidentified.

These data were also filed under a second study, of yellow fever vaccine responses in identical twins.

This rearrangement joins TRBV20-1 to TRBJ2-1; 9 bases agree with TRBD2. Sequenced input: memory (CD45RO+) T cells sorted from blood. The source of this sequence is a woman aged 18-35 years in good health. The CDR3 nucleotides are TGCAGTGCTAGCCGCGGGGGGGCCCGGTCAGAGCAGTTCTTC. It yields the protein CSASRGGARSEQFF.